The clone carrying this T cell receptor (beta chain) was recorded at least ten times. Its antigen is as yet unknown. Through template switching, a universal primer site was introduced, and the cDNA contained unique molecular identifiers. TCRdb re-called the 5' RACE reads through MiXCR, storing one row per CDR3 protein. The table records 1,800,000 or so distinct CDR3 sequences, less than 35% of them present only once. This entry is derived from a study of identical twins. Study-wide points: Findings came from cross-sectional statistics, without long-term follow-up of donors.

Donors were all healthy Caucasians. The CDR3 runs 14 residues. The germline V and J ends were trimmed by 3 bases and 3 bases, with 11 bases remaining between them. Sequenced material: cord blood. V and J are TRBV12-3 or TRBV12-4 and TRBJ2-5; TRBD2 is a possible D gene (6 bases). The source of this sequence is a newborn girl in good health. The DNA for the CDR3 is TGTGCCAGCAGTTTTGGACTACAAAAAGAGACCCAGTACTTC. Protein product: CASSFGLQKETQYF.